This T cell receptor (beta chain) was recovered during a study of cytomegalovirus exposure and HLA in healthy donors (dated by TCRdb to 2016 to 2017). Turning to the overall study: According to a later analysis, one platform produced both the roughly 120 validation repertoires and the roughly 660 repertoires of the first cohort. The study aimed to test whether signatures of past pathogen exposure could be identified by cataloging public T cell receptors. Besides the first cohort of 666 subjects, a separate validation cohort made up of 120 different subjects was used. The study combined high-throughput TCR immunosequencing, statistical association of individual TCRs with disease status, and machine learning to predict cytomegalovirus infection status. The investigation overall reported the following: A later analysis lacked HLA typing for the validation cohort, so it scored co-occurrence in that cohort across all 130 or so repertoires. In both the original and validation cohorts, the classifier was reported to diagnose cytomegalovirus status with high specificity and sensitivity. According to the authors, the approach could potentially be generalized to other disease states and immunological phenotypes. Subsequent analysis determined that TCRs grouped into clusters in the first cohort also showed a tendency toward co-occurrence across the 120 or so validation repertoires, and approximately 94% of cluster scores exceeded 0. Three of the identified cytomegalovirus-associated TCR beta chains were confirmed in vitro to be specific for cytomegalovirus antigens. In the study, about 150 TCR beta chains were listed as associated with cytomegalovirus. Most TCR sequences were observed very rarely across donors, whereas some public TCRs were present in many individuals.

Libraries were made using the immunoSEQ multiplex PCR assay. For the original study's pipeline: A statistical classification framework was built for diagnosing cytomegalovirus status from the catalog of TCR beta chain sequences. Entries here come from immuneACCESS through TCRdb and include only in-frame sequences with V and J called. Some clones fail to appear in such tables; in the studies checked, an unresolved V gene covers under half of the shortfall, and the cause of the remainder is unknown. V and J calls plus clone size are reproduced from that table; the DNA served to infer D and trimming. The sample table lists fewer than 350,000 clones, around 89% of them with a count of one. The ten largest clones take up about 0.85% of the sample. Regarding this clone: Its antigen remains unidentified. Base qualities are not at hand, and no much larger clone is one base apart.

According to the germline V gene, CDR1 reads MNHNS and CDR2 reads SASEGT. Its CDR3 holds 14 amino acids, cysteine through phenylalanine. Just CDR3 DNA is preserved here, 42 bases in frame from base 1. V has 0 bases trimmed and J has 4 bases trimmed; junction bases matching no gene number 2. Donors formed part of the validation cohort, which comprised about 130 subjects and was distinct from the first cohort of 666 subjects. Recombination connected TRBV6-1 to TRBJ1-2; 7 bases in the middle match TRBD1. This TCR came from a young woman in good health and CMV-seronegative. The sample consisted of PBMCs. The DNA sequence is TGTGCCAGCAGTGAAGCCGGACAGGCCTATGGCTACACCTTC. This encodes CASSEAGQAYGYTF.